The sample holds one count of the clone carrying this T cell receptor (beta chain). Its target is not known. The entry originates in a study of T cells in Graves' hyperthyroidism and ophthalmopathy. The overall study: Before any treatment, at initial diagnosis, peripheral blood was collected. Study observations and caveats: Blood samples included most of the expanded thyroid clonotypes exceeding 0.001.

The CDR3 loop spans 10 amino acids. Germline CDR1 is MDHEN and CDR2 is SYDVKM. V was pared by 11 bases and J by 4 bases, with 8 bases between. Amplification of TCR beta CDR3 regions was performed using RNA transcripts as template. Initially, a first-round RT-PCR of the TCR CDR3 employed the HTBI primer set. TCRdb fed the multiplex PCR reads into MiXCR, producing one record per CDR3 protein. The sample includes about 280,000 distinct CDR3 sequences, about 25% of them seen just once. The material sequenced was blood. The sequence was collected from a man in his forties or fifties with Graves' hyperthyroidism that later progressed to Graves' ophthalmopathy. The chain couples TRBV28 to TRBJ2-5; unclear D gene. This CDR3 is CASVGETQYF. The CDR3 DNA follows: TGTGCCTCTGTGGGAGAGACCCAGTACTTC.